This T cell receptor beta chain was captured in a study of blood T cell repertoires in COVID-19. Study overall: Donors in the United States, Italy and Spain gave samples during acute or convalescent COVID-19.

Membership in each cohort depended on participant-reported clinical history. Here immunoSEQ multiplex PCR was the method, and the copy in TCRdb shows in-frame clones only, minus some. The repertoire holds about 410,000 clones, with about 92% as singletons. Sequences were obtained from PBMCs or T cells enriched from blood (not recorded which). This sequence originates from a man aged 18 to 30 who had recovered from COVID-19.

CDR3 DNA: TGTGCCAGCAGCCGAAGGGGGCACCCGAACGGCAATCAGCCCCAGCATTTT. It yields the protein CASSRRGHPNGNQPQHF. The chain combines TRBV5-5 with TRBJ1-5, with 7 bases that match TRBD1. With 4 bases clipped from V and 2 bases from J, the junction kept 12 bases outside the gene matches. Germline V gene sequence: CDR1 SGHKS, CDR2 YYEKEE (reference sequence). The CDR3 sequence is 17 residues long.